This T cell receptor (beta chain) emerged from a study of beta chain features in type 1 diabetes. Looking at the study overall: No patient-donor differences in age, gender, total cells or subset yield. Study-wide results and caveats: People with Type 1 diabetes carried modestly yet significantly shorter TCRB CDR3s in all four CD4+ subsets. Compared to healthy donors, patients appeared to have naive, central memory and Treg TCRB repertoires that were more alike. Whether HLA type influences TCRB rearrangement remained unresolved here.

Of the isolated RNA, all was reverse transcribed, and so the sequenced material was expressed TCRB transcripts. This table comes from immunoSEQ multiplex PCR, and its TCRdb copy is limited to in-frame clones, with some not included. This sample has roughly 330,000 clones, with approximately 12% found just once. The germline gives CDR1 SGHRS, CDR2 YFSETQ. The length of the CDR3 is 14 residues. Losses at the gene ends were 4 bases for V and 0 bases for J; bases not matched to a gene: 4. CD45RO/CCR7/CD25/CD127/CD95/CD27 staining was used to isolate CD4+ naive, central memory, regulatory and stem cell-like memory cells by sorting. To note about this clone: Its target is not known.

This TCR was sampled from a woman under 30 with type 1 diabetes. Sequencing used naive CD4+ T cells from blood. J is TRBJ2-7 and V is TRBV5-1; 7 positions agree with TRBD1. Written as DNA, the CDR3 is TGCGCCAGCAGCCCGGGACAGAGCTCCTACGAGCAGTACTTC. Translating gives CASSPGQSSYEQYF.